The source of this T cell receptor (beta chain) is a study of T and B cells in COVID-19 patients (dated by TCRdb to 2020 to 2021). Background on the whole study: In this study, adaptive immunity was profiled in COVID-19 patients who either had active infection or had recovered, using TRB and IGH repertoire sequencing of peripheral blood. A recovered cohort comprised around 19 patients contributing 20 to 25 samples, mostly after mild to moderate COVID-19 managed as outpatients. Two patients were in both the active and recovered cohorts because samples existed from active disease and from after recovery. Over 7 million TCR sequences were analysed from a TCR and BCR sequence repository that comprised over 35 patients and 55 to 75 time points. In the active-infection cohort, about 65% of the roughly 20 patients were critically ill and required mechanical ventilation or ECMO. Of the 20 patients in the active-infection cohort, over 15 had comorbidities associated with unfavorable COVID-19 outcome. An age-matched reference group of 30 to 40 healthy donors negative for COVID-19 antibodies served as the comparison for repertoire analyses. Up to about 10 follow-up blood samples were collected per patient, with some samples spanning different disease stages in the same individual. Patients in the recovered cohort had a median age of around 34 years, compared with around 70 years for patients in the active-infection cohort. General study outcomes and caveats: The recovered cohort had 2,000 to 3,000 exclusive TCR clusters, including approximately 34 low-pGen clusters. The reported TCR clusters were said to need prospective validation before any clinical use. TRB repertoires were found to be highly clonal in active COVID-19, whereas diversity and richness at recovery were found to rise above healthy donor levels. In patients with COVID-19, the usage of TRBV/TRBJ genes was reported to be strongly skewed. Few blood samples were available from mildly ill patients while symptoms were present, and early samples from severe cases were likewise scarce. The cohort was considered too small for HLA contributions to COVID-19 susceptibility or severity to be assessed. Specific T cell subsets (CD4+/Treg/CD8+) and sorted SARS-CoV-2-responsive or tetramer+ T cells had not yet been sequenced, and the corresponding sequencing experiments were ongoing.

This clonotype is medium-sized (0.01 to 0.1%) in terms of sample share. It lacks a known antigen. No qualities accompany the bases; no much larger clone lies one base away. The germline V gene sets CDR1 to SGHDT and CDR2 to YYEEEE. The CDR3 spans 14 residues, from the cysteine through the phenylalanine. The entry retains the CDR3 DNA only, 42 bases that are in frame from base 1. V and J lose 4 bases and 0 bases, and a span of 11 bases separates them. Sequencing instrument: Illumina MiSeq. Multiplex PCR with BIOMED2 TRB-A/B primer pools was used to amplify the TRB rearrangements. Illumina-compatible adapters and 7-nucleotide sample barcodes were attached to the amplicons in two consecutive PCRs. Phusion HS II polymerase was used for all library PCRs. Amplicons were purified from gel with the NucleoSpin Gel and PCR Clean-up kit, quantified on Qubit, and pooled at 3 to 5 nM. Before Illumina next-generation sequencing, the quality of the amplicon pool was assessed on an Agilent 2100 Bioanalyzer. On the authors' methods: Annotation of TRB rearrangements was performed with MiXCR 3.0.8 using the default MiXCR reference library. Non-productive reads and sequences with fewer than 2 reads were removed, and every unique CDR3 nucleotide sequence was treated as one clone. Clonality, diversity, richness and V-J gene usage were calculated in R 3.5.1. GLIPH2 was used for TCR clustering by CDR3 similarity, and generation probabilities were calculated by OLGA. Only GLIPH2 clusters with at least four unique TCR clonotypes present in at least three individuals were retained. In TCRdb, the public reads were trimmed at Q25 with fastp and aligned with MiXCR, with productive beta chains retained. All rows with the same CDR3 protein become a single entry with the most common DNA and genes. What appears here as the V and J calls and clone size reflects TCRdb's work, not the paper's. Counted in this sample were over 15,000 distinct CDR3 sequences; 25% to 30% of them appeared once. 4% to 5.5% of the sample is taken by the ten largest.

Genomic DNA extracted from blood, in amounts of about 220-500 ng, served as the starting material for amplifying TRB repertoires. This receptor was identified in a human donor who had recovered from COVID-19. The sequence joins TRBV5-6 to TRBJ2-7; the D call could be TRBD1 or TRBD2, with each sharing 5 bases. The sample consisted of blood. The DNA sequence is given as TGTGCCAGCAGCCTGGGACGGGTCTCCTACGAGCAGTACTTC. It encodes CASSLGRVSYEQYF.